Below are 29 T cell receptor beta chains sequenced from a single sample in a study of shared clonotypes between healthy human individuals. Method: immunoSEQ multiplex PCR; TCRdb's copy keeps in-frame clones and lacks some. This sample has roughly 2 million clones, with 85% to 95% found just once. Material for sequencing was naive CD4+ T cells sorted from blood. As to subset: CD45RA+ positively selected. Every receptor here comes from a man between 18 and 35 years old in good health.

V and J are TRBV6-1 and TRBJ1-1; no clear D. The length of the CDR3 is 17 residues. In germline, CDR1 is MNHNS, CDR2 SASEGT. Trimming removed 4 bases at V and 1 base at J, with 19 bases between. In DNA form, the CDR3 reads TGTGCCAGCAGTGGAATTCTGAGGTACGGCCCGAACACTGAAGCTTTCTTT. The encoded protein is CASSGILRYGPNTEAFF.

The chain couples TRBV5-1 to TRBJ2-1, with TRBD2 identical over 8 bases. The V segment lost 4 bases and the J segment 7 bases; nucleotides outside the gene matches: 13. Germline values: CDR1 SGHRS, CDR2 YFSETQ. The CDR3 consists of 16 residues. CDR3 DNA sequence: TGCGCCAGCAGCCCGGAGGTCGGGAGGGCCGGAAATGAGCAGTTCTTC. Its protein product is CASSPEVGRAGNEQFF.

This chain connects TRBV6-5 to TRBJ1-1, with D unclear. The CDR3 runs 14 residues. Germline loops: CDR1 MNHEY, CDR2 SVGAGI. The V gene lost 0 bases and the J gene lost 3 bases, with 8 bases spanning the gap. CDR3 DNA sequence: TGTGCCAGCAGTTACTCGAGCCGGGACACTGAAGCTTTCTTT. Protein sequence: CASSYSSRDTEAFF.

V is TRBV10-3 and J is TRBJ2-1; 9 bases agree with TRBD2. There are 13 residues in the CDR3. V lost 3 bases, J lost 12 bases, and 6 bases stayed unmatched. CDR1 and CDR2 (germline): ENHRY, SYGVKD. CDR3 bases: TGTGCCATCAGTGACCCTAGCGGGGTGGGGCAGTTCTTC. Its protein product is CAISDPSGVGQFF.

J is TRBJ1-4 and V is TRBV29-1; D remains unclear. The germline gives CDR1 SQVTM, CDR2 ANQGSEA. The V gene lost 6 bases and the J gene lost 0 bases, with 8 bases spanning the gap. The CDR3 length is 13 residues. The CDR3 reads CSVEFATNEKLFF. The CDR3 DNA reads as TGCAGCGTAGAGTTTGCAACTAATGAAAAACTGTTTTTT. The full variable domain, completed using reference TRBV29-1 and TRBJ1-4, is SAVISQKPSRDICQRGTSLTIQCQVDSQVTMMFWYRQQPGQSLTLIATANQGSEATYESGFVIDKFPISRPNLTFSTLTVSNMSPEDSSIYLCSVEFATNEKLFFGSGTQLSVL.

The chain couples TRBV4-1 to TRBJ1-4, with TRBD1 matching over 7 bases. V lost 3 bases, J lost 8 bases, and 6 bases stayed unmatched. Looked up from germline, CDR1 is MGHRA and CDR2 is YSYEKL. This CDR3 contains 14 residues. Written as DNA, the CDR3 is TGCGCCAGCAGCCAGACAGGGTTGAGGGAAAAACTGTTTTTT. Translation gives CASSQTGLREKLFF.

V gene TRBV6-4 combines with J gene TRBJ2-7; the D gene could be TRBD1 or TRBD2 (5 bases each). Trimming pared 7 bases from V and 7 bases from J, leaving 17 bases between. The germline gives CDR1 MRHNA, CDR2 SNTAGT. The CDR3 runs to 13 residues. CDR3 in amino acids: CASIVTLEGEQYF. For the CDR3, the DNA is TGTGCCAGCATCGTGACACTCGAGGGGGAGCAGTACTTC.

The rearrangement joins TRBV28 to TRBJ1-3; D is undetermined. CDR1 and CDR2 (germline): MDHEN, SYDVKM. V was shortened by 6 bases and J by 0 bases, with 12 bases between the two germline ends. The CDR3 runs 15 residues. In nucleotides, the CDR3 is TGTGCCAGCAGCCTGACATTAAGCTCTGGAAACACCATATATTTT. It encodes CASSLTLSSGNTIYF.

The chain links TRBV12-5 to TRBJ2-3; TRBD1 matches at 8 bases. From germline, CDR1 is LGHNT and CDR2 FRNRAP. The V segment lost 4 bases and the J segment 0 bases; nucleotides outside the gene matches: 6. This CDR3 has 16 amino acids. The CDR3 DNA follows: TGTGCTAGTGGTTCCTCGTGGGACAGGAGCACAGATACGCAGTATTTT. Its translation: CASGSSWDRSTDTQYF. Full variable domain (outside the CDR3, taken from reference TRBV12-5 and TRBJ2-3): DARVTQTPRHKVTEMGQEVTMRCQPILGHNTVFWYRQTMMQGLELLAYFRNRAPLDDSGMPKDRFSAEMPDATLATLKIQPSEPRDSAVYFCASGSSWDRSTDTQYFGPGTRLTVL.

The chain is built from TRBV4-1 and TRBJ2-7; D is possibly TRBD1 or TRBD2 (5 bases each). The CDR3 covers 15 residues. Germline-derived CDR1 and CDR2 are MGHRA and YSYEKL. Trimming stripped 5 bases from V and 2 bases from J, with 16 bases between. The CDR3 DNA is TGCGCCAGCAGCGCCCGTGGGGGATTACCCTACGAGCAGTACTTC. Encoded protein: CASSARGGLPYEQYF.

In its sample, this clone was seen many times. The genes are TRBV30 and TRBJ1-4; D gene uncertain. The CDR3 covers 13 residues. V was clipped by 2 bases and J by 4 bases, with 8 bases between them. Germline assignment: CDR1 GTSNPN and CDR2 SVGIG (reference sequence). The chain's CDR3 is CAWSLGLNEKLFF. DNA for the CDR3: TGTGCCTGGAGTTTAGGTCTTAATGAAAAACTGTTTTTT.

The chain uses TRBV30 and TRBJ2-1, with D perhaps TRBD2 (5 bases). V lost 3 bases to trimming and J lost 7 bases, with 16 bases between them. Germline lookup yields CDR1 GTSNPN and CDR2 SVGIG (reference sequence). The CDR3 has 14 amino acids. CDR3 in amino acids: CAWRHLPTGNEQFF. The CDR3 region has the DNA TGTGCCTGGAGGCACTTACCGACGGGGAATGAGCAGTTCTTC.

The chain employs TRBV7-2 and TRBJ2-7; 13 bases are shared with TRBD2. V was clipped by 5 bases and J by 3 bases; unmatched bases: 4. CDR1 is SGHTA, CDR2 FQGNSA, per germline. The CDR3 totals 15 residues. This chain's CDR3 is CASSPTSGRIYEQYF. The CDR3 bases are TGTGCCAGCAGCCCGACTAGCGGGAGGATCTACGAGCAGTACTTC.

The V and J genes are TRBV28 and TRBJ1-1, with 10 bases lining up with TRBD1. Per the germline V gene, CDR1 is MDHEN and CDR2 is SYDVKM. The CDR3 extends over 17 amino acids. Germline trimming cut 9 bases from V and 5 bases from J; bases unmatched to any gene: 18. The CDR3 DNA reads TGTGCCAGTCCAAAGTCGGGGACAGGGGATGTATGGACTGAAGCTTTCTTT. Translation gives CASPKSGTGDVWTEAFF.

This chain links TRBV27 with TRBJ1-2; tentatively, D is TRBD1 (6 bases). Germline CDR1 MNHEY, CDR2 SMNVEV (reference sequence). The CDR3 is made up of 18 amino acids. V lost 4 bases, J lost 3 bases, and 24 bases lay in between. This chain's CDR3 is CASSYKVSGQGTHYGYTF. CDR3 coding DNA: TGTGCCAGCAGTTATAAAGTTTCGGGTCAGGGGACCCACTATGGCTACACCTTC.

The chain recombines TRBV18 with TRBJ2-3; D gene ambiguous. The CDR3 spans 15 residues. Trimming cost V 6 bases and J 2 bases, with 15 bases left between them. The V gene's germline CDR1 is KGHSH and CDR2 LQKENI. CDR3 amino acids: CASSSGHLNTDTQYF. CDR3 in DNA: TGTGCCAGCTCGTCGGGCCATCTAAACACAGATACGCAGTATTTT.

As to this clone: The same CDR3 can be traced to other DNA sequences in this sample. This chain uses TRBV5-4 with TRBJ2-7; 10 bases map to TRBD1. The CDR3 extends over 15 amino acids. Germline CDR1 and CDR2: SGHNT and YYREEE (reference sequence). Trimming took 4 bases from V and 1 from J; bases not matched to a gene: 5. The CDR3 region is CASSLGTGVSYEQYF. The DNA of the CDR3 is TGTGCCAGCAGCCTTGGGACAGGGGTTTCCTACGAGCAGTACTTC.

As concerns this clone: The same CDR3 is also encoded by other DNA sequences in this sample. V gene TRBV6-5 combines with J gene TRBJ2-6; possible D gene TRBD1, 5 bases. Germline CDR1 reads MNHEY; CDR2 reads SVGAGI. This CDR3 is built from 16 residues. Between the trimmed V and J ends, which lost 0 bases and 0 bases, there was a span of 6 bases. In DNA form, the CDR3 reads TGTGCCAGCAGTTACTCGACAGCCTCTGGGGCCAACGTCCTGACTTTC. Its translation: CASSYSTASGANVLTF.

For this clone: Within the sample, other DNA sequences also encode this same CDR3. The chain employs TRBV5-1 and TRBJ2-7, with TRBD1 identical over 11 bases. Germline loops: CDR1 SGHRS, CDR2 YFSETQ. The CDR3 is made up of 14 amino acids. V lost 0 bases and J lost 7; bases outside the gene matches: 3. The CDR3 sequence: CASSLEGTGGEQYF. In DNA, the CDR3 is TGCGCCAGCAGCTTGGAGGGGACAGGGGGTGAGCAGTACTTC.

The rearrangement links TRBV9 to TRBJ1-6; 8 nucleotides agree with TRBD1. Looked up from germline, CDR1 is SGDLS and CDR2 is YYNGEE. This CDR3 spans 16 amino acids. V shed 0 bases, J shed 10 bases, and the junction held 9 bases outside the gene matches. DNA of the CDR3: TGTGCCAGCAGCGTAGACCCGGGACAGGCGACCTCACCCCTCCACTTT. Amino acids: CASSVDPGQATSPLHF.

V and J are TRBV7-9 and TRBJ2-5; D perhaps matches TRBD2 (6 bases). Looked up from germline, CDR1 is SEHNR and CDR2 is FQNEAQ (reference sequence). Trimming left V 7 bases short and J 8 bases short, with 17 bases between. The length of the CDR3 is 13 residues. CDR3 DNA: TGTGCCAGCACCTTCACCCCTAGCGATACCCAGTACTTC. Its protein product is CASTFTPSDTQYF.

This sequence joins TRBV7-9 and TRBJ2-7; D uncertain. Germline-derived CDR1 and CDR2 are SEHNR and FQNEAQ (reference sequence). This CDR3 spans 15 amino acids. Trimming pared 8 bases from V and 5 bases from J, leaving 22 bases between. CDR3 loop: CASGPLIGPRDEQYF. Written as DNA, the CDR3 is TGTGCCAGCGGACCCTTGATTGGGCCTCGGGACGAGCAGTACTTC. Variable domain in full (rest from reference TRBV7-9 and TRBJ2-7): DTGVSQNPRHKITKRGQNVTFRCDPISEHNRLYWYRQTLGQGPEFLTYFQNEAQLEKSRLLSDRFSAERPKGSFSTLEIQRTEQGDSAMYLCASGPLIGPRDEQYFGPGTRLTVT.

The rearrangement uses TRBV6-5 and TRBJ2-7; D gene unclear. This CDR3 has 12 residues. V was trimmed by 0 bases and J by 7 bases, leaving 7 bases between them. CDR1 and CDR2 (germline): MNHEY, SVGAGI. The CDR3 here is CASSYSDREQYF. Here the CDR3 DNA reads TGTGCCAGCAGTTACTCCGATAGGGAGCAGTACTTC.

The J gene is TRBJ1-1, the V gene TRBV7-9, with D hard to call. Germline lookup yields CDR1 SEHNR and CDR2 FQNEAQ (reference sequence). This CDR3 is 14 amino acids long. With 2 bases removed from V and 5 bases from J, the gap between germline ends came to 12 bases. DNA of the CDR3: TGTGCCAGCAGCTTAACTGGGGTGAGGACTGAAGCTTTCTTT. Its translation: CASSLTGVRTEAFF.

The chain couples TRBV18 to TRBJ2-7; TRBD2 aligns across 9 bases. CDR3 length equals 16 residues. Trimming removed 3 bases from V and 3 bases from J; junction bases left unmatched: 9. The germline V gene has CDR1 KGHSH and CDR2 LQKENI. CDR3 DNA: TGTGCCAGCTCACCTGGAGGGACTAGCAGATTCTACGAGCAGTACTTC. This encodes CASSPGGTSRFYEQYF.

The rearrangement links TRBV9 to TRBJ2-3, with TRBD1 as a possible D gene (5 bases). The CDR3 runs 16 residues. V shed 4 bases and J shed 3 bases, with 18 bases lying between them. The germline gives CDR1 SGDLS, CDR2 YYNGEE. The CDR3 DNA reads as TGTGCCAGCAGCCCCGAGGCAGGGTCCCCAACAGATACGCAGTATTTT. As protein: CASSPEAGSPTDTQYF. The full variable domain, rest sourced from reference TRBV9 and TRBJ2-3, is DSGVTQTPKHLITATGQRVTLRCSPRSGDLSVYWYQQSLDQGLQFLIQYYNGEERAKGNILERFSAQQFPDLHSELNLSSLELGDSALYFCASSPEAGSPTDTQYFGPGTRLTVL.

The CDR3 sequence is CSAAGMRQETQYF. As DNA, the CDR3 is TGCAGCGCGGCGGGGATGCGGCAAGAGACCCAGTACTTC. V and J are TRBV29-1 and TRBJ2-5; D may be TRBD2 (6 bases). This CDR3 contains 13 residues. Germline V gene sequence: CDR1 SQVTM, CDR2 ANQGSEA. Trimming removed 7 bases from V and 2 bases from J, with 14 bases in between.

The chain couples TRBV6-1 to TRBJ1-2; the D is unclear. This CDR3 has 14 residues. The V end lost 2 bases, the J end lost 6 bases, and 13 bases lay between the germline ends. The germline V gene has CDR1 MNHNS and CDR2 SASEGT. DNA of the CDR3: TGTGCCAGCAGTGAAAGTGGAACACCGGATGGCTACACCTTC. Amino acid sequence: CASSESGTPDGYTF.

This clone has a single count. The sample contains more than one DNA sequence encoding this CDR3. DNA for the CDR3: TGCGCCAGCAGCTTGGAGGCAGGTAAGAACACTGAAGCTTTCTTT. It is translated as CASSLEAGKNTEAFF. The chain employs TRBV5-1 and TRBJ1-1; unclear D gene. This CDR3 spans 15 amino acids. V dropped 0 bases and J dropped 1 base, with 10 bases sitting between them. Germline lookup yields CDR1 SGHRS and CDR2 YFSETQ.